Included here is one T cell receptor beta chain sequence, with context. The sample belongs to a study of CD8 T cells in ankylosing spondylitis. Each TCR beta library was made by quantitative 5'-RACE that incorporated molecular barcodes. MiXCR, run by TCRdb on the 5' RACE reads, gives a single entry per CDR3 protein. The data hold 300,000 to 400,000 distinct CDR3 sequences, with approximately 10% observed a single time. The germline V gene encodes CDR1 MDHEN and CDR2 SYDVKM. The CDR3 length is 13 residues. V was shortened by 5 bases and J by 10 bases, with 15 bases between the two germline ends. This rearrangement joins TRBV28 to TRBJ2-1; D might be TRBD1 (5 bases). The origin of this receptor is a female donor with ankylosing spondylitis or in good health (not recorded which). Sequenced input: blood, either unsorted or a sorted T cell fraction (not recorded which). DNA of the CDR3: TGTGCCAGCAGTAGCCTCGGCCCAGGGGAGCAGTTCTTC. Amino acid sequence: CASSSLGPGEQFF.